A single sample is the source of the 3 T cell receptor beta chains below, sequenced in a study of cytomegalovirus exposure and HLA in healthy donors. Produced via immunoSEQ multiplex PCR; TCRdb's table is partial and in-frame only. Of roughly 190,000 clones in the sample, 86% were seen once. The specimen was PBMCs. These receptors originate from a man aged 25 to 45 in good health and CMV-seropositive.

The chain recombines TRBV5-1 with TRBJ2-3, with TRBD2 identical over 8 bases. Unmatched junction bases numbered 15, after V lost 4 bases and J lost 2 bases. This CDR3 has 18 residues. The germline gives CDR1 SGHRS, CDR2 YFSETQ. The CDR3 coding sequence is TGCGCCAGCAGCCCCCATATGGTTAGCGGGGATTTCACAGATACGCAGTATTTT. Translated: CASSPHMVSGDFTDTQYF.

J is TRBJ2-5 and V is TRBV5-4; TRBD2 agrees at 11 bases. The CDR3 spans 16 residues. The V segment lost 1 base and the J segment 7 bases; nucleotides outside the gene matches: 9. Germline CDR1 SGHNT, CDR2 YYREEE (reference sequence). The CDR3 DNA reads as TGTGCCAGCAGCTTGTATAGCGGGGGGGCAGGTGGGACCCAGTACTTC. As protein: CASSLYSGGAGGTQYF.

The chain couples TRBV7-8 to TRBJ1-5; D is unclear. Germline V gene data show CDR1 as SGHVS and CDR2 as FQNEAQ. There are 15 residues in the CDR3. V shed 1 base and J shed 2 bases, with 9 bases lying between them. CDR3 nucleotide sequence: TGTGCCAGCAGCTTAGTCAACGAGGGCAATCAGCCCCAGCATTTT. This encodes CASSLVNEGNQPQHF.